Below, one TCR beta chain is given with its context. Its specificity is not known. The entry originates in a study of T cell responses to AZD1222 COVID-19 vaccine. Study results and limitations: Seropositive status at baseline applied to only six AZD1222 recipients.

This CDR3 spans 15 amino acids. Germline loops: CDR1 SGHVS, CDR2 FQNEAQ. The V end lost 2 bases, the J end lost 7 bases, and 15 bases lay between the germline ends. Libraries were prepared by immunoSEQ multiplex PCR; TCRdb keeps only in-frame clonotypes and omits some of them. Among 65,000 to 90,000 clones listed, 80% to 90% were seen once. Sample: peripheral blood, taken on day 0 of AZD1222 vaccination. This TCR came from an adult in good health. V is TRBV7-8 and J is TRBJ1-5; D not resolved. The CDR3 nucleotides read TGTGCCAGCAGCTTAAGAAGGGCAGGAAGACAGCCCCAGCATTTT. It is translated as CASSLRRAGRQPQHF.